This is a list of T cell receptor beta chains from one sample in a study of cytomegalovirus exposure and HLA in healthy donors. Profiled with immunoSEQ multiplex PCR; TCRdb holds only in-frame clones, not every one. The data hold roughly 100,000 clones, with around 80% observed a single time. Sequencing was performed on PBMCs. The receptors shown here come from a male donor in good health and CMV-seronegative. Each CDR3 is given with its conserved first and last residue.

v_call	cdr3_aa
TRBV19	CASSQLAGVETQYF
TRBV6-4	CASTGVQETQYF
TRBV19	CASSLQGGGFTYEQYF
TRBV27	CASSLILAGAYNEQFF
TRBV10-3	CAISAQREEETQYF
TRBV19	CASSFWDRGWTEAFF
TRBV6-5	CASSSRQGMLGTEAFF
TRBV6-4	CASTPRGSGNQPQHF
TRBV28	CATTGGTGLARSLFSYEQYF
TRBV5-8	CASSLGWTGGSNEQFF
TRBV7-3	CASSPRLNTEAFF
TRBV19	CASRTSGRAGLGDTGELFF
TRBV5-5	CASSLLRGHTDTQYF
TRBV29-1	CSVGSGVETQYF